This is a list of T cell receptor beta chains from one sample in a study of blood T cell repertoires in COVID-19. Produced via immunoSEQ multiplex PCR; TCRdb's table is partial and in-frame only. Of hundreds of thousands of clones listed, roughly four fifths were seen once; the top ten hold approximately 4%. The sequencing input was PBMCs or T cells enriched from blood (not recorded which). The receptors stem from a woman in her 40s who had been exposed to COVID-19. CDR3s include the opening cysteine and the closing phenylalanine or tryptophan. D genes are given only for firm matches. Expanded clones are given a class, and other clones once, few, many or no size at all.

v_call	j_call	clone_size	d_call	cdr3_nt	cdr3_aa
TRBV5-1	TRBJ2-3	once	TRBD2	TGCGCCAGCAGCCCCCCTAGCGGGGACACAGATACGCAGTATTTT	CASSPPSGDTDTQYF
TRBV6-5	TRBJ1-2	.	.	TGTGCCAGCAGTTACTCATATGACTTTAATGGCTACACCTTC	CASSYSYDFNGYTF
TRBV6-2/TRBV6-3	TRBJ2-2	few	TRBD1	TGTGCCAGCAGTCAACAGGGGATCACCGGGGAGCTGTTTTTT	CASSQQGITGELFF
TRBV19	TRBJ2-5	.	.	TGTGCCAGTAGTATACAGGAAAAAGAGACCCAGTACTTC	CASSIQEKETQYF
TRBV27	TRBJ1-5	.	.	TGTGCCAGCAGTTCCACCGGACATTCCAATCAGCCCCAGCATTTT	CASSSTGHSNQPQHF
TRBV11-2	TRBJ2-1	.	.	TGTGCCAGCAGCTTAGGACAGACCCCCTACAATGAGCAGTTCTTC	CASSLGQTPYNEQFF
TRBV18	TRBJ2-7	.	TRBD1	TGTGCCAGCTCACCGGTCGGACAGGGGATACATTACGAGCAGTACTTC	CASSPVGQGIHYEQYF
TRBV19	TRBJ1-2	.	.	TGTGCCAGCATGGACAGAATCTATGGCTACACCTTC	CASMDRIYGYTF
TRBV5-1	TRBJ1-1	.	.	TGCGCCAGCAGCGAGGAAAACACTGAAGCTTTCTTT	CASSEENTEAFF
TRBV18	TRBJ2-1	.	.	TGTGCCAGCTCAATACCCTTCTCGGGGGAGATCTCCCTTGAGCAGTTCTTC	CASSIPFSGEISLEQFF
TRBV2	TRBJ2-5	.	TRBD2	TGTGCCAGCAGCCGGAGCGGGGGGAGGGAGACCCAGTACTTC	CASSRSGGRETQYF
TRBV3-1/TRBV3-2	TRBJ1-2	.	.	TGTGCCAGCAGCCCGTCAACCACAGAGAGCTATGGCTACACCTTC	CASSPSTTESYGYTF
TRBV6-1	TRBJ1-2	.	TRBD1	TGTGCCAGCAGTGAAGGGGCTACAGGGGGTCGGTATGGCTACACCTTC	CASSEGATGGRYGYTF
TRBV5-1	TRBJ1-1	once	TRBD1	TGCGCCAGCAGCTTGGGGGGGACAGGTCGTCAGACTGAAGCTTTCTTT	CASSLGGTGRQTEAFF
TRBV6-1	TRBJ1-2	.	.	TGTGCCAGCAGTGACGCAGGTCGCTATGGCTACACCTTC	CASSDAGRYGYTF
TRBV4-2	TRBJ2-1	.	TRBD1	TGTGCCAGCAGCCAAGAGAGACAGGGCACTTACAATGAGCAGTTCTTC	CASSQERQGTYNEQFF
TRBV5-1	TRBJ2-3	.	TRBD1	TGCGCCAGCAGCTTGGCGGGACAGAACACAGATACGCAGTATTTT	CASSLAGQNTDTQYF